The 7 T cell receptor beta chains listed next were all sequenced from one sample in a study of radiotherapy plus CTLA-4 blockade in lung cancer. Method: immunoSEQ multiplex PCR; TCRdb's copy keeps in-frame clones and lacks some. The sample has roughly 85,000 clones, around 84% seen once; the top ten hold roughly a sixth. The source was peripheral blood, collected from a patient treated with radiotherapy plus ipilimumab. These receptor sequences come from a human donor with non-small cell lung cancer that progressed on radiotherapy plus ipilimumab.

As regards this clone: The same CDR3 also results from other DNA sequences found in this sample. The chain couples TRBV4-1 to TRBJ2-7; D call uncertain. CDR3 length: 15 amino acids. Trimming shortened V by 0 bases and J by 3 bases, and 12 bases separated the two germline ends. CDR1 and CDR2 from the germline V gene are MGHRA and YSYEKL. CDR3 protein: CASSQDPGPVYEQYF. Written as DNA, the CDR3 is TGCGCCAGCAGCCAAGATCCGGGCCCCGTCTACGAGCAGTACTTC.

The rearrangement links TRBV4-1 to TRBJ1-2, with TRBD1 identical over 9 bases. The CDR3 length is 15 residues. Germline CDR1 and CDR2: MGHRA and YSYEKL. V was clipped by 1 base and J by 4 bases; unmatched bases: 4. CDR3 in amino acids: CASSQVGQGTYGYTF. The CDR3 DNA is TGCGCCAGCAGCCAAGTCGGACAGGGGACCTATGGCTACACCTTC.

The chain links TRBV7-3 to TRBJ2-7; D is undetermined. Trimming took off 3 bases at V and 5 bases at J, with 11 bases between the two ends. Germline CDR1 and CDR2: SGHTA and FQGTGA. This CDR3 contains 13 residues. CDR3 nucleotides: TGTGCCAGCAGCTTGTCAACGCTAAACGAGCAGTACTTC. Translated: CASSLSTLNEQYF.

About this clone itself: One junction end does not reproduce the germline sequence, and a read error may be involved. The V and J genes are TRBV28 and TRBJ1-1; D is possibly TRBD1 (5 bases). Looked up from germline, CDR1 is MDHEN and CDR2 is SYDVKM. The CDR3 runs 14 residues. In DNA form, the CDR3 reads TGTGCCATCAGTTCACCCCAGAAAGGGGCTGAAGCTTTCTTT. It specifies CAISSPQKGAEAFF.

The CDR3 reads CASSTQGSGVGQPQHF. The CDR3 DNA sequence: TGTGCCAGCTCAACTCAGGGGTCGGGGGTCGGTCAGCCCCAGCATTTT. This chain joins TRBV18 and TRBJ1-5; D possibly corresponds to TRBD1 (6 bases). Germline CDR1 and CDR2: KGHSH and LQKENI. V lost 5 bases and J 6 bases, leaving 20 bases between the germline ends. The CDR3 is made up of 16 amino acids. Combining the CDR3 with reference TRBV18 and TRBJ1-5 gives the whole variable domain NAGVMQNPRHLVRRRGQEARLRCSPMKGHSHVYWYRQLPEEGLKFMVYLQKENIIDESGMPKERFSAEFPKEGPSILRIQQVVRGDSAAYFCASSTQGSGVGQPQHFGDGTRLSIL.

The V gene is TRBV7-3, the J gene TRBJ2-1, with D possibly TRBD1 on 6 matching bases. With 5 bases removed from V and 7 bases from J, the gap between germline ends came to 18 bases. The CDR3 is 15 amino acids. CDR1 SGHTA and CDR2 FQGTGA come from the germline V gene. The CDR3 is CASSHFPGHNNEQFF. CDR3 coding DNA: TGTGCCAGCAGCCACTTTCCGGGACACAATAATGAGCAGTTCTTC. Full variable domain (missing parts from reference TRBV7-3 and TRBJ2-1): GAGVSQTPSNKVTEKGKYVELRCDPISGHTALYWYRQSLGQGPEFLIYFQGTGAADDSGLPNDRFFAVRPEGSVSTLKIQRTERGDSAVYLCASSHFPGHNNEQFFGPGTRLTVL.

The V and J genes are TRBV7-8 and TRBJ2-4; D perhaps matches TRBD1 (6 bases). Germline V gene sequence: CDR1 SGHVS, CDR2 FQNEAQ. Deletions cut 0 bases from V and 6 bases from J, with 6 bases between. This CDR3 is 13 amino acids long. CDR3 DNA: TGTGCCAGCAGCTTAGCACAGGGAAACATTCAGTACTTC. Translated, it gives CASSLAQGNIQYF.